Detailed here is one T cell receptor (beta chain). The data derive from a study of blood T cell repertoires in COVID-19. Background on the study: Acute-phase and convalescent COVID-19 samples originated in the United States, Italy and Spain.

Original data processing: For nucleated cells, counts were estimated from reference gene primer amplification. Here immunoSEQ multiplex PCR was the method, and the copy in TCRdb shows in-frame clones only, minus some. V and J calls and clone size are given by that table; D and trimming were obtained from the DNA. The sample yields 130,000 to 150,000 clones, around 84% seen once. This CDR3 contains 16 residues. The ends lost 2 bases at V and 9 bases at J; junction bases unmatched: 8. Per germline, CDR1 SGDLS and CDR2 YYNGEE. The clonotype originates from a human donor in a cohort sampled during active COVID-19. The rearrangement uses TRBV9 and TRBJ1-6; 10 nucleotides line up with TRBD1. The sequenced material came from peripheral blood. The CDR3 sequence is CASSVADRGLGSPLHF. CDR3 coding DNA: TGTGCCAGCAGCGTGGCTGACAGGGGGCTTGGTTCACCCCTCCACTTT.